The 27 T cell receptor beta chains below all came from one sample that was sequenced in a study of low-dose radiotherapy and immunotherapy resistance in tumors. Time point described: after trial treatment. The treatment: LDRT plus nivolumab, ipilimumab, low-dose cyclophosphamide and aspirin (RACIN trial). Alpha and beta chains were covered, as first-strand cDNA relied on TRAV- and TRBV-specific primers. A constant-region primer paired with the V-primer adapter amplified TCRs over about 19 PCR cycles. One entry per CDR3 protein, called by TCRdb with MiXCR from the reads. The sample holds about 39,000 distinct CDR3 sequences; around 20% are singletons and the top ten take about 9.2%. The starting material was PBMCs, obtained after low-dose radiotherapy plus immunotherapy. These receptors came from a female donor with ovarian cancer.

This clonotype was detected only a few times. CDR3 coding DNA: TGTGCCTGGAGTAACCCCGACAGGGATGAGCAGTTCTTC. This codes for CAWSNPDRDEQFF. This rearrangement joins TRBV30 to TRBJ2-1; 7 bases are shared with TRBD1. The CDR3 has 13 amino acids. Unmatched junction bases numbered 6, after V lost 2 bases and J lost 8 bases. Germline V gene data show CDR1 as GTSNPN and CDR2 as SVGIG (reference sequence).

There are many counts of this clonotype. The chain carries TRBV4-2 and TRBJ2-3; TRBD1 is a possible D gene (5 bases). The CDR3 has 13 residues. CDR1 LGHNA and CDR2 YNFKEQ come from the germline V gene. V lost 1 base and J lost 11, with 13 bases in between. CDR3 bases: TGTGCCAGCAGCCAAGTTGCAGGGCCTCTGCAGTATTTT. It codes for CASSQVAGPLQYF.

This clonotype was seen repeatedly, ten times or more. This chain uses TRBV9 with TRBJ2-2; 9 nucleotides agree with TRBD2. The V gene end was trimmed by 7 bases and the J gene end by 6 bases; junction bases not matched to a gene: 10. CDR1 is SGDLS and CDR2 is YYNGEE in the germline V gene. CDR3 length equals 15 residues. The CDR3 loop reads CASGTGGGAAGELFF. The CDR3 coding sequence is TGTGCCAGCGGGACCGGCGGGGGGGCCGCCGGGGAGCTGTTTTTT.

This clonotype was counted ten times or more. For the CDR3, the DNA is TGTGCCAGCAGTTTACTCCAGGGGTATGGCTACACCTTC. It translates to CASSLLQGYGYTF. This chain uses TRBV28 with TRBJ1-2; possibly TRBD1 for D (6 bases). This CDR3 region has 13 residues. Between the trimmed V and J ends, which lost 2 bases and 5 bases, there was a span of 9 bases. Germline V gene lookup returns CDR1 MDHEN and CDR2 SYDVKM.

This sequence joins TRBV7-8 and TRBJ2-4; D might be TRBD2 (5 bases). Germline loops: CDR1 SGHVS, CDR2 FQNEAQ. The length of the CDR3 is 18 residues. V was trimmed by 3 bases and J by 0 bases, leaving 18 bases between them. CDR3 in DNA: TGTGCCAGCAGCTTTCGGTTGGCCCGGGAACTAGCCAAAAACATTCAGTACTTC. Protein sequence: CASSFRLARELAKNIQYF.

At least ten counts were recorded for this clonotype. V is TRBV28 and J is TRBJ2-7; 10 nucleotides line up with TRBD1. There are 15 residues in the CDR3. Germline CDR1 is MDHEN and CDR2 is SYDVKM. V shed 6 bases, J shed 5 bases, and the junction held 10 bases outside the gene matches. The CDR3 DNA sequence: TGTGCCAGCAGCCCAGGGGGACAGGGGACCGACGAGCAGTACTTC. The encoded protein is CASSPGGQGTDEQYF.

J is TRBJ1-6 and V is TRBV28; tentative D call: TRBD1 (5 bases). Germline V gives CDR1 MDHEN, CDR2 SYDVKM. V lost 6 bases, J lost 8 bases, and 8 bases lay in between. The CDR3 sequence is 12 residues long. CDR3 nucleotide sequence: TGTGCCAGCAGCAGGGATGATTCACCCCTCCACTTT. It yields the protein CASSRDDSPLHF.

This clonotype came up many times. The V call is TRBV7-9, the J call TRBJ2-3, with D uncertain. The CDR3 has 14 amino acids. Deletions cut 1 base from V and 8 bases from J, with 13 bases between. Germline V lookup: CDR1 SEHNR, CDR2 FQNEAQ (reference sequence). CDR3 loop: CASSLESGLGTQYF. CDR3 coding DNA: TGTGCCAGCAGCTTAGAATCCGGCCTGGGTACGCAGTATTTT. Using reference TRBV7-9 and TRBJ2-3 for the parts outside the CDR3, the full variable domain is DTGVSQNPRHKITKRGQNVTFRCDPISEHNRLYWYRQTLGQGPEFLTYFQNEAQLEKSRLLSDRFSAERPKGSFSTLEIQRTEQGDSAMYLCASSLESGLGTQYFGPGTRLTVL.

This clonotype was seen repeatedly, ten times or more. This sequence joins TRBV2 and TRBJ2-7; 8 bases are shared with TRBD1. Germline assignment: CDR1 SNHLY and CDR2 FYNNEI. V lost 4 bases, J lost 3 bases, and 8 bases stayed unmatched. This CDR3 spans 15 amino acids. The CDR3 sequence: CASSGTRGQFYEQYF. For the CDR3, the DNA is TGTGCCAGCAGTGGAACCAGGGGGCAATTCTACGAGCAGTACTTC.

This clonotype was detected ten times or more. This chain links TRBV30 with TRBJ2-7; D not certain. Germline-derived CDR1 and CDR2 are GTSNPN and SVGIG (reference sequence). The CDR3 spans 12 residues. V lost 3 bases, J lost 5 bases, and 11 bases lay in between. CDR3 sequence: CAWSLTADEQYF. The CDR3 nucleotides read TGTGCCTGGAGCCTGACTGCAGACGAGCAGTACTTC. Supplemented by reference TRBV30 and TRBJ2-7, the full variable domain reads SQTIHQWPATLVQPVGSPLSLECTVEGTSNPNLYWYRQAAGRGLQLLFYSVGIGQISSEVPQNLSASRPQDRQFILSSKKLLLSDSGFYLCAWSLTADEQYFGPGTRLTVT.

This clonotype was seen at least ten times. The CDR3 loop is CASKKGAASTGELFF. The CDR3 DNA reads TGTGCCAGCAAGAAGGGGGCGGCGAGTACCGGGGAGCTGTTTTTT. The chain couples TRBV27 to TRBJ2-2; 7 bases are a match to TRBD1. This CDR3 region has 15 residues. Germline V gene data show CDR1 as MNHEY and CDR2 as SMNVEV (reference sequence). Losses at the gene ends were 7 bases for V and 5 bases for J; bases not matched to a gene: 10.

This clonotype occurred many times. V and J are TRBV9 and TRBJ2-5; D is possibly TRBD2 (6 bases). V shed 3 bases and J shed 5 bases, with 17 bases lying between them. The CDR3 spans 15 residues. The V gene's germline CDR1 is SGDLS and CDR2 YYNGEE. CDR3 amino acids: CASSGGNSLSETQYF. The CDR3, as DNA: TGTGCCAGCAGCGGCGGGAATTCTTTGTCGGAGACCCAGTACTTC.

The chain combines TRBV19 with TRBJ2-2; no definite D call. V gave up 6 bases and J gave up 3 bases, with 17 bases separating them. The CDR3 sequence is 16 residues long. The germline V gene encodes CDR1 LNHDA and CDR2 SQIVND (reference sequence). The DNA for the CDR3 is TGTGCCAGTAGCCAAGCGTCAAAAAGCCACACCGGGGAGCTGTTTTTT. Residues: CASSQASKSHTGELFF.

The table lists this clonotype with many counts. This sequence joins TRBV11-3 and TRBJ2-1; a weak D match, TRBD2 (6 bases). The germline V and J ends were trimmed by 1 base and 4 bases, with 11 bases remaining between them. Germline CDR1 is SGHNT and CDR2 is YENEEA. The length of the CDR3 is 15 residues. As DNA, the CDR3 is TGTGCCAGCAGCTTAGGGCGGGGCGGGTACAATGAGCAGTTCTTC. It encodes CASSLGRGGYNEQFF.

The CDR3 DNA reads TGTGCCAGCAGCGTTGCCTCTGGGGTCTACGAGCAGTACTTC. Protein: CASSVASGVYEQYF. The chain employs TRBV9 and TRBJ2-7; D is ambiguous. CDR1 is SGDLS, CDR2 YYNGEE, per germline. V lost 2 bases to trimming and J lost 3 bases, with 12 bases between them. The CDR3 runs to 14 residues. Complete variable domain (other parts from reference TRBV9 and TRBJ2-7): DSGVTQTPKHLITATGQRVTLRCSPRSGDLSVYWYQQSLDQGLQFLIQYYNGEERAKGNILERFSAQQFPDLHSELNLSSLELGDSALYFCASSVASGVYEQYFGPGTRLTVT.

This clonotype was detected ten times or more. CDR3 DNA sequence: TGCGCCAGCAGCCTATCTTTGGCGGGGGACTACGAGCAGTACTTC. Amino acid sequence: CASSLSLAGDYEQYF. V usage is TRBV4-1 and J usage is TRBJ2-7, with 7 bases lining up with TRBD2. There are 15 residues in the CDR3. V was clipped by 4 bases and J by 3 bases; unmatched bases: 9. Germline lookup yields CDR1 MGHRA and CDR2 YSYEKL.

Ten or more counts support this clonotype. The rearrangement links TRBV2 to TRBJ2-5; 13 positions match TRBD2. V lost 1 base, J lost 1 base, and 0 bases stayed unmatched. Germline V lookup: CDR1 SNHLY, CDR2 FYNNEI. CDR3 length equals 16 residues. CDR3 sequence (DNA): TGTGCCAGCAGTGAAGGACTAGCGGGAGGCCAAGAGACCCAGTACTTC. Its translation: CASSEGLAGGQETQYF.

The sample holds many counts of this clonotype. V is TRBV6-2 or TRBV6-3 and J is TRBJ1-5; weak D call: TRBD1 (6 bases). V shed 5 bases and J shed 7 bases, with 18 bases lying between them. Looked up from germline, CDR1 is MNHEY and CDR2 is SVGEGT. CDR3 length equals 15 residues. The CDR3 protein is CASSASGAESQPQHF. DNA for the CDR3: TGTGCCAGCAGTGCCTCAGGGGCGGAAAGCCAGCCCCAGCATTTT.

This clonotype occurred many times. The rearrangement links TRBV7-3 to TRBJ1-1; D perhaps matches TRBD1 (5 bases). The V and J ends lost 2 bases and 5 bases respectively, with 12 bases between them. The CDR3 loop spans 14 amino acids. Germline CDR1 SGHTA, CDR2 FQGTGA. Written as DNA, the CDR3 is TGTGCCAGCAGCTTATCCGGGGCGTTGACTGAAGCTTTCTTT. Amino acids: CASSLSGALTEAFF.

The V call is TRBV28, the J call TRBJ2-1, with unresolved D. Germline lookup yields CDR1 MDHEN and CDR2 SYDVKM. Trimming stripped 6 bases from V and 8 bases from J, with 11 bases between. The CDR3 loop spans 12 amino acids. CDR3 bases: TGTGCCAGCAGCGATGTGGTTTATGAGCAGTTCTTC. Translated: CASSDVVYEQFF. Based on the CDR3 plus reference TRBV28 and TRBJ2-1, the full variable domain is DVKVTQSSRYLVKRTGEKVFLECVQDMDHENMFWYRQDPGLGLRLIYFSYDVKMKEKGDIPEGYSVSREKKERFSLILESASTNQTSMYLCASSDVVYEQFFGPGTRLTVL.

CDR3 bases: TGTGCCAGCGGTGGGGCAGATACGCAGTATTTT. Its translation is CASGGADTQYF. The V and J genes are TRBV9 and TRBJ2-3; no definite D call. From germline, CDR1 is SGDLS and CDR2 YYNGEE. V was clipped by 7 bases and J by 4 bases, with 7 bases between them. This CDR3 is built from 11 residues. Filled out from reference TRBV9 and TRBJ2-3, the complete variable domain reads DSGVTQTPKHLITATGQRVTLRCSPRSGDLSVYWYQQSLDQGLQFLIQYYNGEERAKGNILERFSAQQFPDLHSELNLSSLELGDSALYFCASGGADTQYFGPGTRLTVL.

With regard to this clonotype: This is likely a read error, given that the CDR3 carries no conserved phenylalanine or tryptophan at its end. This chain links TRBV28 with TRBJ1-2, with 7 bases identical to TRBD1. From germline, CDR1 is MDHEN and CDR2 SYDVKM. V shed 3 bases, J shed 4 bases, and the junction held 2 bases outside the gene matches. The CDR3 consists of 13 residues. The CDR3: CASSLYRGYGYTL. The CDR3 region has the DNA TGTGCCAGCAGTTTGTACAGGGGCTATGGCTACACCCTC.

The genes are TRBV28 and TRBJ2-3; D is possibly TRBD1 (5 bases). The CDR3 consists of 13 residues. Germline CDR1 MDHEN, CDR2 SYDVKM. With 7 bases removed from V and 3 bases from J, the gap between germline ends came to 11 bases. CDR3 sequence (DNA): TGTGCCAGCAACCTCAGGGAAACAGATACGCAGTATTTT. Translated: CASNLRETDTQYF.

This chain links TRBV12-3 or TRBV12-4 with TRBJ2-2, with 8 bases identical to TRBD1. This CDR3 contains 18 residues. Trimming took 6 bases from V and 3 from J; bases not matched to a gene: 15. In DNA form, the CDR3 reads TGTGCCAGCAGCCGGACAGGGAAAAACTATGGCTACACCGGGGAGCTGTTTTTT. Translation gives CASSRTGKNYGYTGELFF.

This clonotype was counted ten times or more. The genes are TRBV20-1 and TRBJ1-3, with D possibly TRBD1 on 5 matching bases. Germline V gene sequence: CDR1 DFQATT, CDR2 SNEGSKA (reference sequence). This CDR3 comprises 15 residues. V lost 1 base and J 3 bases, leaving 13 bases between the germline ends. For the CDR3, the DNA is TGCAGTGCTAGAGGACTCCAAGGGGTTGGAAACACCATATATTTT. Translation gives CSARGLQGVGNTIYF.

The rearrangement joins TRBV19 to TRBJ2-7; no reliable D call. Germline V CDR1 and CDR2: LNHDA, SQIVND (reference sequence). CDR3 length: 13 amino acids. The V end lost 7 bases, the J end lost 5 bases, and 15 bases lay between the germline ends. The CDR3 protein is CASTPFLGHEQYF. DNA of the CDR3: TGTGCCAGTACTCCTTTCTTGGGCCACGAGCAGTACTTC.

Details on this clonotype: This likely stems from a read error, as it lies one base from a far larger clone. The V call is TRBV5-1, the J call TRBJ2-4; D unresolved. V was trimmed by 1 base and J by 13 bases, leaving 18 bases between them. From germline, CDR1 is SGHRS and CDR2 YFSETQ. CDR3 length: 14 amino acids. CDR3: CASSLLASDNEQYF. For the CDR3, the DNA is TGCGCCAGCAGCTTGCTGGCTTCTGACAATGAGCAGTACTTC.